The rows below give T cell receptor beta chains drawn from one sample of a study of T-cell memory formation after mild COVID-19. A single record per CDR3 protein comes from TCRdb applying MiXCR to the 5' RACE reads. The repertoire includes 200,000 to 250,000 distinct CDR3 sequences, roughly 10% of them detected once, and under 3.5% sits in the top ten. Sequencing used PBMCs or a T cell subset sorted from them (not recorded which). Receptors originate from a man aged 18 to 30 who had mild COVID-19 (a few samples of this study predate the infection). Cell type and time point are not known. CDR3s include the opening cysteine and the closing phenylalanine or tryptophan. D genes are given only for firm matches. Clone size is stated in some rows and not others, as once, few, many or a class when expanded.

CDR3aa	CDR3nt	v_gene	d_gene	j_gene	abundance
CASSSDWDSLTEQYF	TGTGCCAGCAGCTCCGACTGGGACAGCCTTACGGAGCAGTACTTC	TRBV7-9	TRBD1	TRBJ2-7	-
CASSLGGTNYGYTF	TGCGCCAGCAGCTTGGGGGGAACCAACTATGGCTACACCTTC	TRBV5-1	-	TRBJ1-2	-
CASSLSGETDTQYF	TGTGCCAGCAGTTTATCGGGGGAGACAGATACGCAGTATTTT	TRBV27	-	TRBJ2-3	-
CASSVDSSVTPQHF	TGTGCCAGCAGCGTGGACAGTTCTGTTACGCCCCAGCATTTT	TRBV7-8	-	TRBJ1-5	few
CASSLATAGTGELFF	TGTGCCAGCAGCTTAGCGACAGCAGGGACCGGGGAGCTGTTTTTT	TRBV7-3	-	TRBJ2-2	few
CASTLGGGVTEAFF	TGCGCCAGCACCCTGGGAGGAGGCGTCACTGAAGCTTTCTTT	TRBV5-1	-	TRBJ1-1	-
CSVATKSNQPQHF	TGCAGCGTTGCCACAAAAAGCAATCAGCCCCAGCATTTT	TRBV29-1	-	TRBJ1-5	-
CASSFGTSGVFTDTQYF	TGTGCCAGCAGTTTTGGGACTAGCGGGGTCTTCACAGATACGCAGTATTTT	TRBV12-3/TRBV12-4	TRBD2	TRBJ2-3	-
CASSYSMSGWRSDTQYF	TGTGCCAGCAGTTACTCTATGAGCGGATGGAGGTCAGATACGCAGTATTTT	TRBV6-6	-	TRBJ2-3	few
CASSSTVTGELFF	TGTGCCAGCAGCTCCACAGTTACCGGGGAGCTGTTTTTT	TRBV7-2	-	TRBJ2-2	-
CASSQDGLADSYEQYF	TGCGCCAGCAGCCAAGATGGTCTAGCGGACTCCTACGAGCAGTACTTC	TRBV4-3	TRBD2	TRBJ2-7	-
CASSLIPSGGAIYTQYF	TGTGCCAGCAGCCTAATCCCTAGCGGGGGGGCAATTTATACGCAGTATTTT	TRBV3-1	TRBD2	TRBJ2-3	few
CASSRAGTGDGYTF	TGTGCCAGCAGCCGCGCCGGAACAGGAGATGGCTACACCTTC	TRBV4-2	-	TRBJ1-2	-
CSAVGSLNTGELFF	TGCAGCGCCGTCGGAAGTTTGAACACCGGGGAGCTGTTTTTT	TRBV29-1	-	TRBJ2-2	few
CASSYGRVNEKLFF	TGTGCCAGCAGCTACGGACGGGTTAATGAAAAACTGTTTTTT	TRBV11-1	-	TRBJ1-4	-
CASRGNGEQYF	TGCGCCAGCAGGGGGAATGGAGAGCAGTACTTC	TRBV5-1	-	TRBJ2-7	few
CATSDDTRVQETQYF	TGTGCCACCAGTGATGACACCAGGGTCCAAGAGACCCAGTACTTC	TRBV24-1	-	TRBJ2-5	many
CASSPPASGNTEAFF	TGTGCCAGCTCACCACCGGCCAGTGGGAACACTGAAGCTTTCTTT	TRBV18	-	TRBJ1-1	few
CASSLGNRDNSPLHF	TGTGCCAGCAGCCTAGGGAACCGGGATAATTCACCCCTCCACTTT	TRBV7-9	-	TRBJ1-6	-
CASSYRFGSETQYF	TGTGCCAGCAGCTACCGATTTGGGTCGGAGACCCAGTACTTC	TRBV7-2	-	TRBJ2-5	many
CASSAYSYGYTF	TGTGCCAGCAGCGCGTACAGCTATGGCTACACCTTC	TRBV7-9	-	TRBJ1-2	few
CASSATGGTNEKLFF	TGTGCCAGCAGTGCCACAGGCGGGACTAATGAAAAACTGTTTTTT	TRBV6-6	-	TRBJ1-4	-
CASSFSGLGKNIQYF	TGTGCCAGCAGTTTTTCGGGACTAGGCAAAAACATTCAGTACTTC	TRBV12-3/TRBV12-4	TRBD2	TRBJ2-4	-
CASSDLGNGGYTF	TGTGCAAGCAGTGATTTGGGAAATGGTGGCTACACCTTC	TRBV25-1	-	TRBJ1-2	-
CASSRRWDGEAFF	TGTGCCAGCTCACGAAGATGGGACGGTGAAGCTTTCTTT	TRBV18	-	TRBJ1-1	-
CASSRRTSGGDTDTQYF	TGCGCCAGCAGCCGGCGGACTAGCGGGGGGGATACAGATACGCAGTATTTT	TRBV5-1	TRBD2	TRBJ2-3	few
CASSPTSGAPYNEQFF	TGTGCCAGCAGCCCGACTAGCGGGGCTCCCTACAATGAGCAGTTCTTC	TRBV14	TRBD2	TRBJ2-1	few
CASSRDPLGETQYF	TGCGCCAGCAGCCGGGACCCCTTAGGAGAGACCCAGTACTTC	TRBV5-1	-	TRBJ2-5	few
CASISGRDGNQPQHF	TGCGCCAGCATCAGCGGGCGGGATGGCAATCAGCCCCAGCATTTT	TRBV5-1	-	TRBJ1-5	few
CASSWDSHQTYEQYF	TGCGCCAGCAGCTGGGACAGTCACCAGACCTACGAGCAGTACTTC	TRBV5-1	TRBD1	TRBJ2-7	many
CSATRGNQPQHF	TGCAGTGCTACCAGGGGCAATCAGCCCCAGCATTTT	TRBV20-1	-	TRBJ1-5	-
CASSPLHRGEPQHF	TGTGCCAGCAGTCCGCTACACAGGGGGGAGCCCCAGCATTTT	TRBV28	TRBD1	TRBJ1-5	-
CASRLRGGNQPQHF	TGTGCCAGCAGACTCAGGGGAGGCAATCAGCCCCAGCATTTT	TRBV6-6	-	TRBJ1-5	few
CSAVGPLGRQAGTGELFF	TGCAGTGCCGTAGGGCCTTTGGGACGACAGGCGGGGACCGGGGAGCTGTTTTTT	TRBV20-1	-	TRBJ2-2	-
CASSTNPTANYGYTF	TGTGCCAGTAGTACCAACCCGACAGCTAACTATGGCTACACCTTC	TRBV19	-	TRBJ1-2	-
CSAPTRDTGELFF	TGCAGTGCTCCGACTAGAGACACCGGGGAGCTGTTTTTT	TRBV20-1	-	TRBJ2-2	-
CSANRGTSTDTQYF	TGCAGTGCCAACAGGGGGACGAGCACAGATACGCAGTATTTT	TRBV20-1	TRBD1	TRBJ2-3	-
CASRPPDRRHNSPLHF	TGCGCCAGCAGACCTCCGGACAGGCGACATAATTCACCCCTCCACTTT	TRBV5-1	TRBD1	TRBJ1-6	once
CASSPPGTSLNEQFF	TGTGCCAGCAGCCCCCCCGGGACTTCCTTAAATGAGCAGTTCTTC	TRBV3-1	-	TRBJ2-1	many
CASRIQGAQSTEAFF	TGTGCCAGCAGGATACAGGGGGCGCAGAGCACTGAAGCTTTCTTT	TRBV6-2/TRBV6-3	TRBD1	TRBJ1-1	-
CASSSPQGAETGELFF	TGCGCCAGCAGCTCCCCCCAGGGGGCTGAGACCGGGGAGCTGTTTTTT	TRBV5-1	TRBD1	TRBJ2-2	-
CASSPGWGSPLHF	TGTGCCAGCAGCCCCGGTTGGGGATCACCCCTCCACTTT	TRBV7-2	-	TRBJ1-6	many
CASSPRGEQYF	TGTGCCAGCAGCCCCCGGGGCGAGCAGTACTTC	TRBV7-9	-	TRBJ2-7	many
CASSQDDRGIDEQFF	TGCGCCAGCAGCCAAGATGACAGGGGGATCGATGAGCAGTTCTTC	TRBV4-3	TRBD1	TRBJ2-1	many
CASTAGAPYEQYF	TGTGCCAGCACAGCAGGGGCCCCCTACGAGCAGTACTTC	TRBV21-1	-	TRBJ2-7	few
CASKRGGQTQYF	TGTGCCAGCAAACGGGGCGGTCAGACCCAGTACTTC	TRBV12-3/TRBV12-4	-	TRBJ2-5	-
CASVTGIHTEAFF	TGTGCCAGCGTGACAGGGATCCATACTGAAGCTTTCTTT	TRBV6-1	TRBD1	TRBJ1-1	-
CASSGDPGAGELFF	TGTGCCAGCAGCGGGGACCCGGGAGCCGGGGAGCTGTTTTTT	TRBV7-3	-	TRBJ2-2	few
CASSQDLRRDGEQYF	TGCGCCAGCAGCCAAGATCTGCGGAGGGACGGCGAGCAGTACTTC	TRBV4-3	-	TRBJ2-7	-
CASSLGTSPRETQYF	TGTGCCAGCAGCTTGGGGACTAGCCCCCGGGAGACCCAGTACTTC	TRBV7-7	TRBD2	TRBJ2-5	few
CASSPSNMETQYF	TGTGCCAGCTCACCTTCAAATATGGAGACCCAGTACTTC	TRBV18	-	TRBJ2-5	-
CASSPRTDSYEQYF	TGTGCCAGCAGCCCAAGGACTGACTCCTACGAGCAGTACTTC	TRBV12-3/TRBV12-4	-	TRBJ2-7	few
CASSRTQQDEQYF	TGTGCCAGCAGCAGGACTCAGCAGGACGAGCAGTACTTC	TRBV6-5	-	TRBJ2-7	-
CASSLVTGQGFVSGYTF	TGTGCCAGCAGCTTAGTGACCGGGCAGGGCTTCGTCAGTGGCTACACCTTC	TRBV7-2	-	TRBJ1-2	few
CASSLYGTGGLYF	TGTGCCAGCAGTTTGTACGGGACAGGGGGCCTATACTTC	TRBV27	TRBD1	TRBJ1-2	-